The 23 T cell receptor beta chains listed next were all sequenced from one sample in a study of blood T cell repertoires in COVID-19. TCRdb's table, derived via immunoSEQ multiplex PCR, lists solely in-frame clones and lacks some. The sample includes 150,000 to 200,000 clones, roughly 78% seen only once; the top ten take 2.5% to 3.5%. The sequenced sample was peripheral blood. These receptors all stem from a woman older than 75 with active or convalescent COVID-19.

This clone was seen a few times. The rearrangement joins TRBV6-5 to TRBJ2-1; 8 bases line up with TRBD1. The CDR3 covers 14 residues. Germline CDR1 and CDR2: MNHEY and SVGAGI. Unmatched junction bases numbered 0, after V lost 5 bases and J lost 0 bases. In DNA form, the CDR3 reads TGTGCCAGCAGTCAGGGGGCCTCCTACAATGAGCAGTTCTTC. This encodes CASSQGASYNEQFF.

This clone was seen a single time. The chain is built from TRBV28 and TRBJ2-6; D is possibly TRBD1 (6 bases). Trimming removed 2 bases from V and 0 bases from J, with 8 bases in between. Germline V CDR1 and CDR2: MDHEN, SYDVKM. The CDR3 contains 16 residues. The CDR3 here is CASSLRGNSGANVLTF. The CDR3 nucleotides are TGTGCCAGCAGTTTAAGGGGGAACTCTGGGGCCAACGTCCTGACTTTC.

This clone was picked up a small number of times. The chain employs TRBV2 and TRBJ2-7, with 9 bases matching TRBD1. With 8 bases clipped from V and 6 bases from J, the junction kept 14 bases outside the gene matches. Germline values: CDR1 SNHLY, CDR2 FYNNEI. CDR3 size: 15 residues. In DNA form, the CDR3 reads TGTGCCAGCCAAGACCGGGACAGGGTCAGGGGCGAGCAGTACTTC. It codes for CASQDRDRVRGEQYF. Full variable domain (remainder filled in from reference TRBV2 and TRBJ2-7): EPEVTQTPSHQVTQMGQEVILRCVPISNHLYFYWYRQILGQKVEFLVSFYNNEISEKSEIFDDQFSVERPDGSNFTLKIRSTKLEDSAMYFCASQDRDRVRGEQYFGPGTRLTVT.

This sequence joins TRBV14 and TRBJ2-3; TRBD1 might be the D (5 bases). Trimming pared 4 bases from V and 10 bases from J, leaving 15 bases between. CDR3 length equals 13 residues. Germline loops: CDR1 SGHDN, CDR2 FVKESK. The CDR3 DNA sequence: TGTGCCAGCAGCCCCCGAGCCCAGGGTCCGCAGTATTTT. This codes for CASSPRAQGPQYF.

In this sample, this clone turned up a few times. The chain couples TRBV3-1 (or the pseudogene TRBV3-2) to TRBJ1-2; 9 positions agree with TRBD1. The ends lost 4 bases at V and 2 bases at J; junction bases unmatched: 2. Germline CDR1 and CDR2: LGHDT and YNNKEL (reference sequence). The CDR3 covers 14 residues. CDR3 region: CASSPGTGNYGYTF. The DNA for the CDR3 is TGTGCCAGCAGCCCCGGGACAGGGAACTATGGCTACACCTTC.

V is TRBV4-3 and J is TRBJ2-7; TRBD1 is a possible D gene (6 bases). The CDR3 sequence is 15 residues long. Deletions cut 0 bases from V and 3 bases from J, with 12 bases between. Germline V lookup: CDR1 LGHNA, CDR2 YSLEER. CDR3 protein: CASSQEGGGSYEQYF. CDR3 sequence (DNA): TGCGCCAGCAGCCAAGAAGGGGGTGGGAGCTACGAGCAGTACTTC.

This chain joins TRBV5-1 and TRBJ2-7; 12 bases match TRBD2. The germline V gene encodes CDR1 SGHRS and CDR2 YFSETQ. The ends lost 2 bases at V and 5 bases at J; junction bases unmatched: 14. This CDR3 spans 18 amino acids. CDR3 amino acids: CASSFDTLAGGPYNEQYF. DNA of the CDR3: TGCGCCAGCAGCTTCGATACCCTAGCGGGGGGGCCTTATAACGAGCAGTACTTC.

This chain joins TRBV27 and TRBJ2-5; 12 bases fit TRBD1. Germline assignment: CDR1 MNHEY and CDR2 SMNVEV (reference sequence). V dropped 6 bases and J dropped 5; count of bases not matched to a gene: 13. This CDR3 contains 17 residues. CDR3 in DNA: TGTGCCAGCAGCAGCATGGGACAGGGGGCCGGGTGGGAGACCCAGTACTTC. Translating it yields CASSSMGQGAGWETQYF.

The V gene is TRBV18, the J gene TRBJ2-7, with 10 nucleotides matching TRBD1. Trimming cost V 5 bases and J 5 bases; bases outside gene matches: 3. This CDR3 comprises 13 residues. CDR1 and CDR2 (germline): KGHSH, LQKENI. The CDR3 here is CASSSGQGNEQYF. The DNA of the CDR3 is TGTGCCAGCTCATCGGGACAGGGGAACGAGCAGTACTTC.

This clone was observed a handful of times. The chain uses TRBV7-2 and TRBJ1-3, with D possibly being TRBD1 (6 bases). This CDR3 contains 16 residues. Germline CDR1 and CDR2: SGHTA and FQGNSA. V lost 0 bases, J lost 1 base, and 10 bases lay in between. Written as DNA, the CDR3 is TGTGCCAGCAGCTTAGCGGCAGGGGTGTCTGGAAACACCATATATTTT. It specifies CASSLAAGVSGNTIYF.

This rearrangement joins TRBV6-1 to TRBJ2-5; 10 bases agree with TRBD1. The germline gives CDR1 MNHNS, CDR2 SASEGT. V lost 0 bases to trimming and J lost 1 base; unmatched junction nucleotides: 14. The CDR3 has 20 residues. The CDR3 here is CASSEAGTGVFLGGQETQYF. CDR3 DNA sequence: TGTGCCAGCAGTGAAGCAGGGACAGGGGTTTTCCTAGGAGGCCAAGAGACCCAGTACTTC.

In this sample, this clone turned up a few times. V and J are TRBV7-6 and TRBJ1-2, with D possibly TRBD1 on 6 matching bases. V lost 5 bases and J 4 bases, leaving 17 bases between the germline ends. The germline V gene encodes CDR1 SGHVS and CDR2 FNYEAQ. The CDR3 runs to 15 residues. CDR3 bases: TGTGCCAGCAGCGAGCTGACAGGAGACGTCTATGGCTACACCTTC. This sequence encodes CASSELTGDVYGYTF.

The chain links TRBV28 to TRBJ2-4; perhaps TRBD2 as D (5 bases). There are 15 residues in the CDR3. CDR1 and CDR2 from the germline V gene are MDHEN and SYDVKM. V was trimmed by 7 bases and J by 0 bases, leaving 13 bases between them. As DNA, the CDR3 is TGTGCCAGCATCCAGCGGCCGATAGCCAAAAACATTCAGTACTTC. Its translation is CASIQRPIAKNIQYF.

The chain links TRBV6-2 or TRBV6-3 to TRBJ2-7; TRBD2 aligns across 15 bases. V dropped 4 bases and J dropped 3; count of bases not matched to a gene: 7. In germline, CDR1 is MNHEY, CDR2 SVGEGT. The CDR3 runs to 17 residues. The CDR3 DNA reads TGTGCCAGCAGTTGGACTAGCGGGGGGGCTTTTCGCTACGAGCAGTACTTC. Amino acid sequence: CASSWTSGGAFRYEQYF.

The genes are TRBV6-5 and TRBJ2-5; no definite D call. Germline CDR1 is MNHEY and CDR2 is SVGAGI. Trimming shortened V by 7 bases and J by 5 bases, and 14 bases separated the two germline ends. This CDR3 contains 13 residues. CDR3 DNA sequence: TGTGCCAGCATGTGGCTAGTAGGCGAGACCCAGTACTTC. It codes for CASMWLVGETQYF.

This chain joins TRBV10-1 and TRBJ1-6; D is possibly TRBD1 (6 bases). Trimming removed 7 bases from V and 5 bases from J, with 24 bases in between. The CDR3 length is 18 residues. CDR1 is WNHNN, CDR2 SYGVQD, per germline (reference sequence). CDR3 coding DNA: TGCGCCAGCATTGGACAGAGAGAACACAAGCCCAATAATTCACCCCTCCACTTT. Its translation: CASIGQREHKPNNSPLHF.

The rearrangement links TRBV2 to TRBJ1-1; a weak D match, TRBD1 (5 bases). This CDR3 region has 12 residues. In germline, CDR1 is SNHLY, CDR2 FYNNEI. Trimming cost V 1 base and J 8 bases, with 8 bases left between them. CDR3 protein: CASSEDKGEAFF. Here the CDR3 DNA reads TGTGCCAGCAGTGAAGATAAGGGGGAAGCTTTCTTT.

The CDR3 loop is CASSQQGLLNGELFF. CDR3 nucleotide sequence: TGTGCCAGCAGCCAACAGGGACTACTAAACGGGGAGCTGTTTTTT. The rearrangement links TRBV2 to TRBJ2-2, with D possibly TRBD2 on 7 matching bases. The CDR3 loop spans 15 amino acids. Germline values: CDR1 SNHLY, CDR2 FYNNEI. Trimming pared 6 bases from V and 7 bases from J, leaving 18 bases between.

The CDR3 nucleotides are TGCGCCAGCAGCCAAGGTGCGGATACGCAGTATTTT. Its protein product is CASSQGADTQYF. This chain uses TRBV4-1 with TRBJ2-3; D is unresolved. This CDR3 is built from 12 residues. The V end was cut by 1 base, the J end by 6 bases, with 5 bases between. CDR1 is MGHRA and CDR2 is YSYEKL in the germline V gene.

This clone occurred once. This sequence joins TRBV2 and TRBJ1-3; TRBD1 matches at 7 bases. Germline V CDR1 and CDR2: SNHLY, FYNNEI. J lost 0 bases, V lost 4 bases, and 6 bases had no gene match. The CDR3 consists of 16 residues. CDR3 DNA sequence: TGTGCCAGCAGTGCCCGACAGGGTTACTCTGGAAACACCATATATTTT. Encoded protein: CASSARQGYSGNTIYF.

CDR3 bases: TGTGCCAGCAGCCCAGAAGCTTTCTTT. Its protein product is CASSPEAFF. The rearrangement uses TRBV7-2 and TRBJ1-1; the D is unclear. CDR3 size: 9 residues. Germline values: CDR1 SGHTA, CDR2 FQGNSA. V was cut by 5 bases and J by 8 bases, with 3 bases left in between.

This rearrangement joins TRBV4-2 to TRBJ2-2; TRBD2 agrees at 10 bases. The CDR3 totals 17 residues. J gave up 7 bases and V 0 bases, and 8 bases lay outside the gene matches. Germline CDR1 is LGHNA and CDR2 is YNFKEQ. The CDR3 protein is CASSQDSASGGFGELFF. CDR3 DNA sequence: TGTGCCAGCAGCCAAGATTCGGCTAGCGGGGGCTTCGGGGAGCTGTTTTTT.

V gene TRBV10-3 combines with J gene TRBJ2-1, with D maybe TRBD2 (5 bases). Germline V gene lookup returns CDR1 ENHRY and CDR2 SYGVKD. V lost 2 bases and J 2 bases, leaving 16 bases between the germline ends. This CDR3 is 17 amino acids long. The CDR3 nucleotides are TGTGCCATCAGTGAGAGTAGCGTCGGTTCAACCTACAATGAGCAGTTCTTC. Translated: CAISESSVGSTYNEQFF.